This T cell receptor (beta chain) was sequenced in a study of CD8+ T cells in alopecia areata. Across the whole study: The study gave treated patients oral tofacitinib at 5 to 10 mg twice daily. Whole-study findings and limits: Under tofacitinib, fewer expanded CD8+ clones appeared among the top 100 scalp clones. The treated group had a single nonresponder, limiting CD8+ expansion-response conclusions.

Trimming removed 5 bases at V and 4 bases at J, with 14 bases between. This CDR3 has 13 amino acids. The germline CDR1 and CDR2 sequences are SQVTM and ANQGSEA. Sequencing templates came from extracted RNA that was reverse transcribed into cDNA. Profiled with immunoSEQ multiplex PCR; TCRdb holds only in-frame clones, not every one. This sample has 60,000 to 85,000 clones, with 29% found just once. Treatment of the sample: oral pan-JAK inhibitor, 5-10 mg twice daily. This clone was counted between two and nine times. Its antigen is as yet unknown. Sequences were derived from CD8+ T cells sorted from blood, sampled at week 4, from a patient treated with tofacitinib. This receptor was identified in a human donor with alopecia areata. V gene TRBV29-1 combines with J gene TRBJ2-5, with D unclear. CDR3 nucleotide sequence: TGCAGCGTTTCGGGCCCTACCGGAGAGACCCAGTACTTC. Protein sequence: CSVSGPTGETQYF.